This T cell receptor (beta chain) was sequenced for a study of blood T cell repertoires in COVID-19 (dated by TCRdb to the early 2020s). General notes on the study: Samples from collaborators originated in the United States, Italy and Spain and spanned both the acute and convalescent phases of COVID-19. The samples were drawn from the first 160 participants of the ongoing ImmuneRACE study and from about 1,200 subjects provided by 6 global collaborators. Deeply sampled blood TCRbeta repertoires from subjects exposed to, actively infected with, or recovered from COVID-19 were included in the dataset. Sample metadata almost always included a de-identified subject ID, COVID-19 status, age in years and sex. The repertoires were made available in a free public database intended to serve as a resource for research on the immune response to SARS-CoV-2. Where HLA class I and class II types were available, the types were taken from metadata supplied by the sample provider, not from assay-based typing. The prospective study material was composed of cDNA or gDNA derived from T cells, B-cell-depleted T cells, or PBMCs. General study outcomes and caveats: Clinical and demographic metadata were provided uncurated, with the amount varying by source and participant.

From the cysteine through the phenylalanine, the CDR3 covers 15 amino acids. Only the CDR3 DNA is retained, 45 bases long and in frame from the first base. V drops 0 bases and J drops 8 bases, leaving 15 bases in between. For CDR1 and CDR2, the germline V gene lists SGDLS and YYNGEE. The immunoSEQ Assay, a bias-controlled multiplex PCR, was used to amplify TCRbeta CDR3 regions from genomic DNA. Under the source paper's analysis protocol: The number of nucleated cells in each sample was estimated by amplification of reference gene primers within the assay. To quantify the absolute abundance of each unique TCRbeta CDR3 rearrangement, sequence reads were collapsed and filtered. For each sample, productive Simpson clonality was calculated as the square root of Simpson's diversity index across productive rearrangements. TCRdb limited this immuneACCESS table to in-frame rearrangements with V and J called. A share of clones is missing; checked studies link under half to unresolved V genes, and the rest is unexplained. That table is the source of V, J and clone size, and D and trimming were worked out from the DNA. The sample profile shows 180,000 or so clones; 85% to 90% of them were found once. Jointly, the top ten make up around 6.2% of the sample.

On this clone: There is no known antigen for this receptor. Base qualities were left out, and no much larger clone turns up one base away.

Enrolling through a virtual design, the prospective study's participants ranged in age from roughly 18 to 90 years and lived across 24 United States geographic areas. In the prospective study, participants were assigned to cohorts based on the clinical history participants reported in a screening survey and a study questionnaire. For ImmuneRACE Cohort 3, a participant was defined as recovered based on two consecutive negative NP/OP PCR tests, clearance by a healthcare professional, or resolution of symptoms. Each participant in the prospective study had whole blood, serum and a nasopharyngeal or oropharyngeal swab collected by mobile phlebotomists. Additional blood draws and questionnaires over a 2-month period could optionally be provided by prospective study participants. Before DNA extraction, blood samples from the prospective study were shipped at room temperature or frozen.

The receptor was derived from a man aged 35 to 55 who had recovered from COVID-19. The rearrangement combines TRBV9 with TRBJ2-1; TRBD1 is possibly the D segment (5 matching bases). Sequencing was done on a sample of PBMCs or T cells enriched from blood (not recorded which). CDR3 sequence: CASSVEGPRTHEQFF. The bases read TGTGCCAGCAGCGTAGAGGGGCCCCGGACCCATGAGCAGTTCTTC.